The rows below give T cell receptor beta chains drawn from one sample of a study of molecular identifiers for immune sequencing clone quantification. Each CDR3 protein gets one entry after TCRdb re-called the PCR reads with MiXCR. The data contain about half a million distinct CDR3 sequences, 20% to 25% of them singletons. Specimen: naive CD8+ T cells from blood, with Jurkat cell RNA spiked in. The receptor source for this set is a human donor in good health. Some libraries in this study had Jurkat cell RNA spiked in. CDR3s include the opening cysteine and the closing phenylalanine or tryptophan. The D gene is left open where the match is weak. Rows give clone size only sometimes, using once, few, many, or a class for an expanded clone.

>TRBJ2-5|TRBD1|many|TRBV29-1
TGCAGCGTTGCAGGGACAGACGGAGAGACCCAGTACTTC
CSVAGTDGETQYF
>TRBJ2-3|TRBD1|many|TRBV24-1
TGTGCCACCAGTGAACGGGACAGGGGTGACACAGATACGCAGTATTTT
CATSERDRGDTDTQYF
>TRBJ2-7|TRBD1|few|TRBV6-5
TGTGCCAGCAGTTACGGGACAGGGGATGGCAAGCAGTACTTC
CASSYGTGDGKQYF
>TRBJ2-7|TRBD2|.|TRBV9
TGTGCCAGCAGCAAAGGCTTCGGGGGGTACTACGAGCAGTACTTC
CASSKGFGGYYEQYF
>TRBJ2-7|TRBD1|few|TRBV7-9
TGTGCCAGCAGCTTAGGTCGGGGACAGGGGTCCAGGTCCTACGAGCAGTACTTC
CASSLGRGQGSRSYEQYF
>TRBJ2-1|.|.|TRBV3-1
TGTGCCAGCAGCCAAGCCGAAGGACGGTACAATGAGCAGTTCTTC
CASSQAEGRYNEQFF
>TRBJ2-7|.|many|TRBV20-1
TGCAGTGCTGAAACCGGGACGAGCTCCTACGAGCAGTACTTC
CSAETGTSSYEQYF
>TRBJ2-3|.|.|TRBV27
TGTGCCAGCAGTTTATCGACGGGTTTCACAGATACGCAGTATTTT
CASSLSTGFTDTQYF
>TRBJ1-2|.|many|TRBV7-9
TGTGCCAGCAGCTTAGGGGGATTCTATGGCTACACCTTC
CASSLGGFYGYTF
>TRBJ2-3|TRBD2|.|TRBV4-1
TGCGCCAGCAGTCAACGGCGGGAGGGGTTGGCAAGCACAGATACGCAGTATTTT
CASSQRREGLASTDTQYF
>TRBJ1-2|.|few|TRBV7-2
TGTGCCAGCAGCTTAGCGGGGGAGTGGGTCTATGGCTACACCTTC
CASSLAGEWVYGYTF
>TRBJ1-2|.|many|TRBV29-1
TGCAGCGTTGAAAGCCTGTATGGCTACACCTTC
CSVESLYGYTF
>TRBJ1-5|.|many|TRBV2
TGTGCCAGCAGTGCCCTGCAGTGGCAGCCCCAGCATTTT
CASSALQWQPQHF
>TRBJ2-3|TRBD2|few|TRBV6-2/TRBV6-3
TGTGCCAGCAGTTACTCGCGGGCGGGGGGGCCCTCAGATACGCAGTATTTT
CASSYSRAGGPSDTQYF
>TRBJ2-7|TRBD1|few|TRBV6-6
TGTGCCAGCAGTTACGACAGGGGAATATACGAGCAGTACTTC
CASSYDRGIYEQYF
>TRBJ2-3|TRBD2|few|TRBV6-6
TGTGCCAGCAGCCTCCTAAGCGGGGGGCCTCAGGATACGCAGTATTTT
CASSLLSGGPQDTQYF
>TRBJ2-7|.|.|TRBV7-2
TGTGCCAGCAGCGTAAGGAGGAGGGGAAATACCTACGAGCAGTACTTC
CASSVRRRGNTYEQYF
>TRBJ1-4|TRBD1|.|TRBV2
TGTGCCAGCAGTGCTGCAGGGGGCGAAAAACTGTTTTTT
CASSAAGGEKLFF
>TRBJ1-4|.|many|TRBV4-1
TGCGCCAGCAGTACACTGGACATCGATGAAAAACTGTTTTTT
CASSTLDIDEKLFF
>TRBJ1-2|.|many|TRBV7-2
TGTGCCAGCAGCTCCCCAGAAGACTATGGCTACACCTTC
CASSSPEDYGYTF
>TRBJ2-7|.|.|TRBV7-9
TGTGCCAGCAGCTTAGCGATTGGTGGGGCCACCGAGCAGTACTTC
CASSLAIGGATEQYF
>TRBJ2-3|.|.|TRBV4-3
TGCGCCAGCAGCCAAGATGGGGTAGGTCGGGTCGATACGCAGTATTTT
CASSQDGVGRVDTQYF
>TRBJ2-5|.|few|TRBV5-6
TGTGCCAGCAGTTCCGGGCCCCTCGTGGAGACCCAGTACTTC
CASSSGPLVETQYF
>TRBJ1-1|.|many|TRBV27
TGTGCCAGCAGCCCGTGGGTGACGGGCGCTGAAGCTTTCTTT
CASSPWVTGAEAFF
>TRBJ1-1|TRBD1|few|TRBV7-2
TGTGCCAGCAGCTTAGGGGTCGACAGGGGGCGTCTGGGTACTGAAGCTTTCTTT
CASSLGVDRGRLGTEAFF
>TRBJ2-6|TRBD2|.|TRBV7-9
TGTGCCAGCACCCCGGGGGGGACGGAATATTACAACGTCCTGACTTTC
CASTPGGTEYYNVLTF
>TRBJ2-3|TRBD2|.|TRBV24-1
TGTGCCACCAGTGATTCCCGGACCCCGGGACTAGCGGGGACAGATACGCAGTATTTT
CATSDSRTPGLAGTDTQYF
>TRBJ1-5|.|many|TRBV6-6
TGTGCCAGCAGTGGGGCTGTTCAGCCCCAGCATTTT
CASSGAVQPQHF
>TRBJ2-1|TRBD2|few|TRBV20-1
TGCAGTGCAAGGACTAGCGGGACTCTGAGGGGCTATGAGCAGTTCTTC
CSARTSGTLRGYEQFF